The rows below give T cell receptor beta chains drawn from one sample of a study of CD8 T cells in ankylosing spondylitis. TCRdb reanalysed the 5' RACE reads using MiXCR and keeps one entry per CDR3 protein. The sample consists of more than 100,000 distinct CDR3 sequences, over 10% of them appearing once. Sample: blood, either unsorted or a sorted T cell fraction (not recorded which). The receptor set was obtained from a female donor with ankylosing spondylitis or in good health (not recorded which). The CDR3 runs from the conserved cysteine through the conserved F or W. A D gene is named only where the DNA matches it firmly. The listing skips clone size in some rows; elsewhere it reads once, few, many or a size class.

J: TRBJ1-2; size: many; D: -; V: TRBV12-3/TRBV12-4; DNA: TGTGCCAGCACCCTGAGCCAGGGCGGCTACACCTTC; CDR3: CASTLSQGGYTF
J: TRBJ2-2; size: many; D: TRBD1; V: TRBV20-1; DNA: TGCAGTGCTAGAGGATTGGGCGGACAGGGACACACCGGGGAGCTGTTTTTT; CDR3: CSARGLGGQGHTGELFF
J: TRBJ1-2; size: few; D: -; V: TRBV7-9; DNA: TGTGCCAGCAGCCCAGCAGACCGGAATGGCTACACCTTC; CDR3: CASSPADRNGYTF
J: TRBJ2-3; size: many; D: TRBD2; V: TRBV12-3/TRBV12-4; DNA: TGTGCCAGCAGTTCCCCTATAGCGGGAGGGTTAGATACGCAGTATTTT; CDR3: CASSSPIAGGLDTQYF
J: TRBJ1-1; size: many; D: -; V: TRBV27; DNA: TGTGCCAGCAGTTTATCGGGTAGTGTCACTGAAGCTTTCTTT; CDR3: CASSLSGSVTEAFF
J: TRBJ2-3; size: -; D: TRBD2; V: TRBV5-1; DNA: TGCGCCAGCAGCTTCGGGACTAGCAGTAAGACAGATACGCAGTATTTT; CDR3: CASSFGTSSKTDTQYF
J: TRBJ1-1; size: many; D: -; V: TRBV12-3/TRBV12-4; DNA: TGTGCCAGCAGTTTCGGGGCTCCTAACACTGAAGCTTTCTTT; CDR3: CASSFGAPNTEAFF
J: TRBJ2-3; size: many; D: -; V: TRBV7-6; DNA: TGTGCCAGCAGCTACAAGTTTACCGGGCCTACTCACACAGATACGCAGTATTTT; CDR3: CASSYKFTGPTHTDTQYF
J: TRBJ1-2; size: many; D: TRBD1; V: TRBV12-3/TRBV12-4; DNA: TGTGCCAGCAGCACCGGGACAGGCTATGGCTACACCTTC; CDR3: CASSTGTGYGYTF
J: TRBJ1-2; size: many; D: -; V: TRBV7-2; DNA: TGTGCCAGCACCCCGGGTACGGAGAGTGGCTACACCTTC; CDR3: CASTPGTESGYTF
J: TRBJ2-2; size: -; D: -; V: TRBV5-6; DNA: TGTGCCAGCAGCTTGGAGCCTAGCGAGAACACCGGGGAGCTGTTTTTT; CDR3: CASSLEPSENTGELFF
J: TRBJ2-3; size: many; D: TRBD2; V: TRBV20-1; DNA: TGCAGTGCTCCGTCACTAGCGGGAGAGAAAGATACGCAGTATTTT; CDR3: CSAPSLAGEKDTQYF
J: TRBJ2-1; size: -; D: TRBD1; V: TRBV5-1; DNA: TGCGCCAGCAGCTACAGGGGTTGGCCCACGTTC; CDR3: CASSYRGWPTF
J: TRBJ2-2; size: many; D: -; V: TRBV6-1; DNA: TGTGCCAGCACCTCGGTCAACACCGGGGAGCTGTTTTTT; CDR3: CASTSVNTGELFF
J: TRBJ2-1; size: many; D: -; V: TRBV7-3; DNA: TGTGCCAGCAGCTTATGGGGGAGCTCCTACAATGAGCAGTTCTTC; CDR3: CASSLWGSSYNEQFF
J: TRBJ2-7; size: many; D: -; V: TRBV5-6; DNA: TGTGCCAGCAGCTTGACCCACCTCTCCTACGAGCAGTACTTC; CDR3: CASSLTHLSYEQYF
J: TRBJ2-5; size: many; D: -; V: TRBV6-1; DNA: TGTGCCAGCAGTGAAGAAGTAGTGCACGGAGAGACCCAGTACTTC; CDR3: CASSEEVVHGETQYF
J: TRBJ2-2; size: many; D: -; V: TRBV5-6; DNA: TGTGCCAGCACCCCCGGTGGGAGTTTCGGGGAGCTGTTTTTT; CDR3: CASTPGGSFGELFF
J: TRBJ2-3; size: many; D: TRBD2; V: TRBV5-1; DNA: TGCGCCAGCAGCACTTATACAGGACTAGGCACAGATACGCAGTATTTT; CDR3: CASSTYTGLGTDTQYF
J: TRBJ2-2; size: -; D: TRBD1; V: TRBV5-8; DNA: TGTGCCAGCAACCCCGGACAGGGACCCTCCGGGGAGCTGTTTTTT; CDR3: CASNPGQGPSGELFF
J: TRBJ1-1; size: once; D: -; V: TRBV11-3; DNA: TGTGCCAGCAGCTTCACAGGGAGGAACACTGAAGCTTTCTTT; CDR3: CASSFTGRNTEAFF
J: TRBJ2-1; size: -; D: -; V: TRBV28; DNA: TGTGCCAGCAGTGTTAATGAGCAGTTCTTC; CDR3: CASSVNEQFF
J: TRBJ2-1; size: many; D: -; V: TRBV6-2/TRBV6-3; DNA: TGTGCCAGCAGCGAGGACTTAGTCCGAGTCGGTGAGCAGTTCTTC; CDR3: CASSEDLVRVGEQFF
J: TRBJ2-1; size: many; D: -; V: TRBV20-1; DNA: TGCAGTGCTAAGAGGGCGGACAATGAGCAGTTCTTC; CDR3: CSAKRADNEQFF
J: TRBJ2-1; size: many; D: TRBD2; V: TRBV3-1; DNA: TGTGCCAGCAGCATTGGACTAGCGAAAAACAATGAGCAGTTCTTC; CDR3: CASSIGLAKNNEQFF
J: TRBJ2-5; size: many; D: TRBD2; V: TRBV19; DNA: TGTGCCACTGGGACTAGCGGGAGGGCCCACCAAGAGACCCAGTACTTC; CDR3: CATGTSGRAHQETQYF
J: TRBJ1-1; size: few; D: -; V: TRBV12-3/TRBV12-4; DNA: TGTGCCAGCAGCTCCGTGGGAGGGGGGAAGAACACTGAAGCTTTCTTT; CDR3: CASSSVGGGKNTEAFF
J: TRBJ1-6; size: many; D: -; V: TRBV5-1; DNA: TGCGCCAGCAGCTTACAACCTATTTCAGGCAGCCCCGATTCACCCCTCCACTTT; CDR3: CASSLQPISGSPDSPLHF
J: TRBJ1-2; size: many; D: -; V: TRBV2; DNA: TGTGCCAGCAGTTTAGGAGTTGCCGGCTACACCTTC; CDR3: CASSLGVAGYTF
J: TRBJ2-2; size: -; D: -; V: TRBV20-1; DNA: TGCAGTGCTAGAGATCTGGGCGGGGCGAACACCGGGGAGCTGTTTTTT; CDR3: CSARDLGGANTGELFF
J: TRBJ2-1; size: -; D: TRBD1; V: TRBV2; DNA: TGTGCCAGCAGTGAAAGGAGGACAGGCAATGAGCAGTTCTTC; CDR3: CASSERRTGNEQFF
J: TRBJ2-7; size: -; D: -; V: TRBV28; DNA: TGTGCCAGCAGTTCCCCCATAGAGCAGTACTTC; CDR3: CASSSPIEQYF
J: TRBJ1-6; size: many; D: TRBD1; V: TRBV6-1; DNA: TGTGCCAGCAGCCGGGACAGGCCCCCAAGCTCCTATAATTCACCCCTCCACTTT; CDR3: CASSRDRPPSSYNSPLHF
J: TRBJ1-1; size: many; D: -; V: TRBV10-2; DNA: TGCGCCAGCAGTGCGTCCGGCAGAACTCACACTGAAGCTTTCTTT; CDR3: CASSASGRTHTEAFF
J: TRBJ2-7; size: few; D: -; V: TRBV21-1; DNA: TGTGCCAGCAGCAAAGCAGGGACAGCCTCCTACGAGCAGTACTTC; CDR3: CASSKAGTASYEQYF
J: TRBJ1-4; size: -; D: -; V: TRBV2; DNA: TGTGCCAGCGAGAGACGGGACTCTAATGAAAAACTGTTTTTT; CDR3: CASERRDSNEKLFF
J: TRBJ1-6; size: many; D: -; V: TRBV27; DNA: TGTGCCAGCAGTTTATCTGGGCCGATCAATTCACCCCTCCACTTT; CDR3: CASSLSGPINSPLHF
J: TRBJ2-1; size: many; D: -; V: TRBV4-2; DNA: TGTGCCAGCAGCCCAGGGCCGAACGGCGAGCAGTTCTTC; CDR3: CASSPGPNGEQFF
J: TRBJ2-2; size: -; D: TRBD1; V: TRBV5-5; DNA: TGTGCCAGCAGCACCGGGACAGGGGGCTCTTCGAGCGCCCGGGGGGAGCTGTTTTTT; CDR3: CASSTGTGGSSSARGELFF
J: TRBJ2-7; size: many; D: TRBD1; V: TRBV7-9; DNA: TGTGCCAGCAGCTTAGGTGGGACAGGTCACGAGCAGTACTTC; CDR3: CASSLGGTGHEQYF
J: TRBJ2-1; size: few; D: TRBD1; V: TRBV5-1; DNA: TGCGCCAGCAGCACCGACAGGGCTAGGTACAATGAGCAGTTCTTC; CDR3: CASSTDRARYNEQFF
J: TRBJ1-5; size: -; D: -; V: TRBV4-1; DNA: TGCGCCAGCAGCCAAGAGAGGGAGCCCCAGCATTTT; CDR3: CASSQEREPQHF
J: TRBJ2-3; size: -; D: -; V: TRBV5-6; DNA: TGTGCCAGCAGCTGGTCTAGCACAGATACGCAGTATTTT; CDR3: CASSWSSTDTQYF
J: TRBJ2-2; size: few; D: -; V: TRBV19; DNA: TGTGCCAGTAAAGAGTTCACCGGGGAGCTGTTTTTT; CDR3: CASKEFTGELFF
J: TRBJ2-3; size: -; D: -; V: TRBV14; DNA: TGTGCCAGCAGCCCAGGAAGGACGCAGTATTTT; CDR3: CASSPGRTQYF
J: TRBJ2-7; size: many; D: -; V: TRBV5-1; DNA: TGCGCCAGCAGCTTGGTGGGGGATGAGGGCGAGCAGTACTTC; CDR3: CASSLVGDEGEQYF
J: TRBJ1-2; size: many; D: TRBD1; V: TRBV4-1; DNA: TGCGCCAGCAGCCAAGGACAGGGTGACGGCTACACCTTC; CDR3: CASSQGQGDGYTF
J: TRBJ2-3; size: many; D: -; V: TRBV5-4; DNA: TGTGCCAGCAGCCCACCGCCACCGAGCACAGATACGCAGTATTTT; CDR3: CASSPPPPSTDTQYF
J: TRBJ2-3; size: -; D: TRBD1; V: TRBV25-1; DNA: TGTGCCAGCAGACCCATTCTCGACAGGGTTAACACAGATACGCAGTATTTT; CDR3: CASRPILDRVNTDTQYF
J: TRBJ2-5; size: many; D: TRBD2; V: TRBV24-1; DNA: TGTGCCACCAGTTTAGCGGGAGGGCCTGAAGAGGCCCAGTACTTC; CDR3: CATSLAGGPEEAQYF
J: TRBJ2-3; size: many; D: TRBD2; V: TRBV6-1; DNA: TGTGCCGCTAGCGGGGGGCCTAGCACAGATACGCAGTATTTT; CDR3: CAASGGPSTDTQYF
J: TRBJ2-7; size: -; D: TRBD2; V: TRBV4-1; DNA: TGCGCCAGCAGCCTCGAGCGGGACGGGACCGAGCAGTACTTC; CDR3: CASSLERDGTEQYF
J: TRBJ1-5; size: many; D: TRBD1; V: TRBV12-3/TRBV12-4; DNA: TGTGCCAGCAGCAAGGGACAGGGTCTGTGGAATCAGCCCCAGCATTTT; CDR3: CASSKGQGLWNQPQHF
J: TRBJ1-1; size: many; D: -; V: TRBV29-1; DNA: TGCAGCGTTTTCAGGACCCTCACTAAAAAAGCTTTCTTT; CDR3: CSVFRTLTKKAFF
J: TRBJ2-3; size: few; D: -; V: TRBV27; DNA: TGTGCCAGCAGTTTAAGCTCACAGAGCACAGATACGCAGTATTTT; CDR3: CASSLSSQSTDTQYF
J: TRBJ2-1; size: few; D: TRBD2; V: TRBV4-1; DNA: TGCGCCAGCAGCCAAGGGCCAGCGGGGGCTTTTGGCAATGAGCAGTTCTTC; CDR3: CASSQGPAGAFGNEQFF
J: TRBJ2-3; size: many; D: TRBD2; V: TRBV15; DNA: TGTGCCACCAGCAGAATACGATCTAGCGGGGGGACTAGCACAGATACGCAGTATTTT; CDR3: CATSRIRSSGGTSTDTQYF